The 8 T cell receptor beta chains given below trace back to one sample, sequenced in a study of cytomegalovirus exposure and HLA in healthy donors. The PCR ran on 60 Vbeta and 13 Jbeta primers. Assay: immunoSEQ multiplex PCR; the TCRdb copy retains only in-frame clones and omits some. The table has 65,000 to 90,000 clones, under 85% seen once. The specimen was PBMCs. Source of these receptors: a woman between 40 and 50 years old in good health and CMV-seropositive.

V is TRBV7-6 and J is TRBJ2-3; D gene unclear. The germline V gene has CDR1 SGHVS and CDR2 FNYEAQ. V lost 3 bases to trimming and J lost 2 bases, with 6 bases between them. The CDR3 runs to 13 residues. CDR3 residues: CASSFTNTDTQYF. The CDR3 bases are TGTGCCAGCAGCTTCACTAACACAGATACGCAGTATTTT.

The chain carries TRBV2 and TRBJ1-3; D call uncertain. The CDR3 extends over 20 amino acids. The V and J ends lost 0 bases and 4 bases respectively, with 25 bases between them. From germline, CDR1 is SNHLY and CDR2 FYNNEI. CDR3 sequence reads: CASSEAPTPLTAVAGNTIYF. Here the CDR3 DNA reads TGTGCCAGCAGTGAAGCTCCTACCCCCTTGACGGCAGTAGCAGGAAACACCATATATTTT.

The chain uses TRBV7-2 and TRBJ2-4; 7 bases fit TRBD1. V gave up 3 bases and J gave up 5 bases; unmatched junction bases: 1. CDR3 size: 13 residues. Germline V CDR1 and CDR2: SGHTA, FQGNSA. CDR3 DNA sequence: TGTGCCAGCAGCTTGGGGACAGAAAACATTCAGTACTTC. It is translated as CASSLGTENIQYF.

The chain recombines TRBV7-9 with TRBJ1-1, with TRBD1 matching 8 bases. V lost 5 bases to trimming and J lost 3 bases; unmatched junction nucleotides: 5. This CDR3 has 14 amino acids. Germline-derived CDR1 and CDR2 are SEHNR and FQNEAQ (reference sequence). The CDR3 nucleotides read TGTGCCAGCAGCAAGGTACAGGGGGACACTGAAGCTTTCTTT. Residues: CASSKVQGDTEAFF. Drawing the rest from reference TRBV7-9 and TRBJ1-1, the complete variable domain is DTGVSQNPRHKITKRGQNVTFRCDPISEHNRLYWYRQTLGQGPEFLTYFQNEAQLEKSRLLSDRFSAERPKGSFSTLEIQRTEQGDSAMYLCASSKVQGDTEAFFGQGTRLTVV.

In regard to this clone: One end of the junction does not line up with germline, which may come from a read error. The same CDR3 can be traced to other DNA sequences in this sample. The chain carries TRBV7-8 and TRBJ1-2; no definite D call. The CDR3 covers 14 residues. Germline-derived CDR1 and CDR2 are SGHVS and FQNEAQ. Here the CDR3 DNA reads TGTGCCAGCAGCTTAGACGGCGGTAACTATGGTTACACCTTC. Translation gives CASSLDGGNYGYTF.

The CDR3 nucleotides are TGCGCCAGCAGCTCCGGGACACATAGCACAGATACGCAGTATTTT. Translation gives CASSSGTHSTDTQYF. The chain recombines TRBV5-1 with TRBJ2-3; tentatively, D is TRBD1 (6 bases). The V gene lost 3 bases and the J gene lost 0 bases, with 11 bases spanning the gap. Germline V CDR1 and CDR2: SGHRS, YFSETQ. CDR3 size: 15 residues.

The V and J genes are TRBV5-4 and TRBJ2-7, with TRBD1 matching 8 bases. The CDR3 spans 15 residues. CDR1 is SGHNT, CDR2 YYREEE, per germline (reference sequence). The trim removed 0 bases at V and 6 bases at J, leaving 8 bases unmatched. The CDR3 region has the DNA TGTGCCAGCAGCTTGGCAGGGGGCCGACCTGGCGAGCAGTACTTC. Translation: CASSLAGGRPGEQYF.

This clone was seen only a few times. The chain carries TRBV2 and TRBJ2-1; no clear D. The germline gives CDR1 SNHLY, CDR2 FYNNEI. Deletions cut 8 bases from V and 0 bases from J, with 8 bases between. This CDR3 region has 13 residues. This chain's CDR3 is CASHQDSYNEQFF. CDR3 sequence (DNA): TGTGCCAGCCACCAGGACTCCTACAATGAGCAGTTCTTC.